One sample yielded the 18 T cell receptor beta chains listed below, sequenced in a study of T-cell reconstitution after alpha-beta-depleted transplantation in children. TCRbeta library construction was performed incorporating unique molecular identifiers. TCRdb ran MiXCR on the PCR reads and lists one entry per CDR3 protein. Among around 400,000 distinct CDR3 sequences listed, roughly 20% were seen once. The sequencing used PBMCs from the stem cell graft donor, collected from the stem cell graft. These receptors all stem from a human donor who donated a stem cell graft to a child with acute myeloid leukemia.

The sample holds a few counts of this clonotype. The CDR3: CASSKGLAAYEQYF. The DNA for the CDR3 is TGTGCCAGCAGTAAAGGACTAGCGGCGTACGAGCAGTACTTC. The chain is built from TRBV12-3 or TRBV12-4 and TRBJ2-7; 10 bases are a match to TRBD2. V lost 5 bases, J lost 4 bases, and 5 bases stayed unmatched. The CDR3 covers 14 residues.

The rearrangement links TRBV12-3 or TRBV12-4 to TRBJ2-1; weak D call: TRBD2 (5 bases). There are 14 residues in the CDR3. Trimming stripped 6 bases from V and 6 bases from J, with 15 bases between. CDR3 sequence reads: CASSHRGQSNEQFF. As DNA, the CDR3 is TGTGCCAGCAGCCACCGAGGGCAGAGCAATGAGCAGTTCTTC.

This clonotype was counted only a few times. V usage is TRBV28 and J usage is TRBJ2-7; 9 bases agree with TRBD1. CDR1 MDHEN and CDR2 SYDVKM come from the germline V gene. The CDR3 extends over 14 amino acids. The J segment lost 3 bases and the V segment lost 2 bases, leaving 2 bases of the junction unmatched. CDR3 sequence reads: CASSLRGQGYEQYF. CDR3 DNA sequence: TGTGCCAGCAGTTTACGGGGACAGGGCTACGAGCAGTACTTC.

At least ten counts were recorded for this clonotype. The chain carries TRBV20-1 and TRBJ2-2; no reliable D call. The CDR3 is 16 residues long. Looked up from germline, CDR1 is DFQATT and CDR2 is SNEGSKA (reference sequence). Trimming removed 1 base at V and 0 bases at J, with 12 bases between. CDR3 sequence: CSARGSGSPNTGELFF. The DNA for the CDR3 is TGCAGTGCTAGAGGTTCTGGCAGCCCGAACACCGGGGAGCTGTTTTTT.

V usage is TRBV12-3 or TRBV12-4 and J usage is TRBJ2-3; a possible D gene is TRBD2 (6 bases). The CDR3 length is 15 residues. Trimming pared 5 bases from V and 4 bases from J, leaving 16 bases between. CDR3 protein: CASSPAREAADTQYF. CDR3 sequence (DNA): TGTGCCAGCAGTCCCGCGAGGGAGGCGGCAGATACGCAGTATTTT.

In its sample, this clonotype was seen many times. The CDR3 sequence is CSAKRGEKLFF. CDR3 bases: TGCAGTGCTAAACGGGGGGAAAAACTGTTTTTT. The genes are TRBV20-1 and TRBJ1-4, with D possibly matching TRBD1 (5 bases). Germline lookup yields CDR1 DFQATT and CDR2 SNEGSKA (reference sequence). The CDR3 extends over 11 amino acids. Between the trimmed V and J ends, which lost 4 bases and 8 bases, there was a span of 8 bases.

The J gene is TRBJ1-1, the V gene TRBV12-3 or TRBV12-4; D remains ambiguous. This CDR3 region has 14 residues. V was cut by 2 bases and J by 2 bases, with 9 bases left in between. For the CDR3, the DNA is TGTGCCAGCAGTTTAAAGGCTGATAACACTGAAGCTTTCTTT. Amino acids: CASSLKADNTEAFF.

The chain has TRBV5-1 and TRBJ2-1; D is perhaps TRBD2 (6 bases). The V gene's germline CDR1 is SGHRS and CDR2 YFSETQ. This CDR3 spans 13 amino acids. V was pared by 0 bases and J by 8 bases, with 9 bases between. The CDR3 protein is CASSLGGGDEQFF. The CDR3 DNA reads TGCGCCAGCAGCTTGGGAGGAGGGGATGAGCAGTTCTTC. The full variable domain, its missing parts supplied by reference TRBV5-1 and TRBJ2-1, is KAGVTQTPRYLIKTRGQQVTLSCSPISGHRSVSWYQQTPGQGLQFLFEYFSETQRNKGNFPGRFSGRQFSNSRSEMNVSTLELGDSALYLCASSLGGGDEQFFGPGTRLTVL.

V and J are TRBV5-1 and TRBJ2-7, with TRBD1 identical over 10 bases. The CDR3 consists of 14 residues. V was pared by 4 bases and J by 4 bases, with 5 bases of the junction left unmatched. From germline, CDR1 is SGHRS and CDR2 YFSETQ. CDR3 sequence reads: CASSAGQGTYEQYF. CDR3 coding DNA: TGCGCCAGCAGCGCGGGACAGGGGACTTACGAGCAGTACTTC.

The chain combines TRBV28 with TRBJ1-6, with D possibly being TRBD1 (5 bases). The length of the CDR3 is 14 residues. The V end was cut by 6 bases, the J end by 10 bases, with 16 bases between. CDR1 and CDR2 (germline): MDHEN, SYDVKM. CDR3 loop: CASRIQGVSSPLHF. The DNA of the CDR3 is TGTGCCAGCAGGATTCAGGGAGTGAGCTCACCCCTCCACTTT.

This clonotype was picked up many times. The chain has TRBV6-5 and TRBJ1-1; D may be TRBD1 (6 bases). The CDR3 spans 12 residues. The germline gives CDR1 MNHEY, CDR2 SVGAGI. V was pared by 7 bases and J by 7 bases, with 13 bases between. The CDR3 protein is CASTRRGSEAFF. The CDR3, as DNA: TGTGCCAGCACCCGAAGGGGGAGTGAAGCTTTCTTT.

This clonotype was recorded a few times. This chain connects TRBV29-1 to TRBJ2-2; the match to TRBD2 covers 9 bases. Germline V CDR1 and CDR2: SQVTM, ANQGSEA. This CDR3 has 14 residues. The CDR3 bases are TGCAGTGCCGTGACTAGCGGCAACACCGGGGAGCTGTTTTTT. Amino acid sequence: CSAVTSGNTGELFF.

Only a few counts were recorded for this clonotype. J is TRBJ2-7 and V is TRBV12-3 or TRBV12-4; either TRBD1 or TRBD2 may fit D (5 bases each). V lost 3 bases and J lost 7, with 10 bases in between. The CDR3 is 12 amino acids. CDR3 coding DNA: TGTGCCAGCAGTTTTTCGGGGCTTGAGCAGTACTTC. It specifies CASSFSGLEQYF.

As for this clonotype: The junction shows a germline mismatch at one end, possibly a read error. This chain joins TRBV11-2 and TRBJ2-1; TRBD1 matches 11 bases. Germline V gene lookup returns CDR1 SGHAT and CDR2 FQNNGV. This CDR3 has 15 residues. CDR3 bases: TGTGCCAGCAGCCAGGACAGGGGGCCCTATAATGAGCAGTTCTTC. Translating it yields CASSQDRGPYNEQFF.

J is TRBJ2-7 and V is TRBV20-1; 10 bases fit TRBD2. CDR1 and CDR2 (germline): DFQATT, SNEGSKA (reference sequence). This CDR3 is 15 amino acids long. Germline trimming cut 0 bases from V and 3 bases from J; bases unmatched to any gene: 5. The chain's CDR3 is CSARDSLAGDYEQYF. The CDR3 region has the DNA TGCAGTGCTAGAGATTCCCTAGCGGGAGACTACGAGCAGTACTTC.

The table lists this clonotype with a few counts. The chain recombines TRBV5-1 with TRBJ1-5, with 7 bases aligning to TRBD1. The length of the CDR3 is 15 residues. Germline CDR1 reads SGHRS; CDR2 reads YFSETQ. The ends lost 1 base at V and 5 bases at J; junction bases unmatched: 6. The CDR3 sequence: CASSLRSGGDQPQHF. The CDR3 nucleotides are TGCGCCAGCAGCTTGAGGTCAGGGGGAGATCAGCCCCAGCATTTT.

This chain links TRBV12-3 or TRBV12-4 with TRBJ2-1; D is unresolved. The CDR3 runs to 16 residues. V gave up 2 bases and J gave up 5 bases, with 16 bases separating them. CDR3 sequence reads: CASSLRVAPIDNEQFF. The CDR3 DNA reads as TGTGCCAGCAGTTTACGCGTGGCTCCGATTGACAATGAGCAGTTCTTC.

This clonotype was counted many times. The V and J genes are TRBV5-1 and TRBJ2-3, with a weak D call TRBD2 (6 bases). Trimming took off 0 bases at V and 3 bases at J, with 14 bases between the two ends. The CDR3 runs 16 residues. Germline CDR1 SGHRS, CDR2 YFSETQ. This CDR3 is CASSLVTGVGTDTQYF. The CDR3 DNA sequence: TGCGCCAGCAGCTTGGTCACGGGAGTAGGAACAGATACGCAGTATTTT.